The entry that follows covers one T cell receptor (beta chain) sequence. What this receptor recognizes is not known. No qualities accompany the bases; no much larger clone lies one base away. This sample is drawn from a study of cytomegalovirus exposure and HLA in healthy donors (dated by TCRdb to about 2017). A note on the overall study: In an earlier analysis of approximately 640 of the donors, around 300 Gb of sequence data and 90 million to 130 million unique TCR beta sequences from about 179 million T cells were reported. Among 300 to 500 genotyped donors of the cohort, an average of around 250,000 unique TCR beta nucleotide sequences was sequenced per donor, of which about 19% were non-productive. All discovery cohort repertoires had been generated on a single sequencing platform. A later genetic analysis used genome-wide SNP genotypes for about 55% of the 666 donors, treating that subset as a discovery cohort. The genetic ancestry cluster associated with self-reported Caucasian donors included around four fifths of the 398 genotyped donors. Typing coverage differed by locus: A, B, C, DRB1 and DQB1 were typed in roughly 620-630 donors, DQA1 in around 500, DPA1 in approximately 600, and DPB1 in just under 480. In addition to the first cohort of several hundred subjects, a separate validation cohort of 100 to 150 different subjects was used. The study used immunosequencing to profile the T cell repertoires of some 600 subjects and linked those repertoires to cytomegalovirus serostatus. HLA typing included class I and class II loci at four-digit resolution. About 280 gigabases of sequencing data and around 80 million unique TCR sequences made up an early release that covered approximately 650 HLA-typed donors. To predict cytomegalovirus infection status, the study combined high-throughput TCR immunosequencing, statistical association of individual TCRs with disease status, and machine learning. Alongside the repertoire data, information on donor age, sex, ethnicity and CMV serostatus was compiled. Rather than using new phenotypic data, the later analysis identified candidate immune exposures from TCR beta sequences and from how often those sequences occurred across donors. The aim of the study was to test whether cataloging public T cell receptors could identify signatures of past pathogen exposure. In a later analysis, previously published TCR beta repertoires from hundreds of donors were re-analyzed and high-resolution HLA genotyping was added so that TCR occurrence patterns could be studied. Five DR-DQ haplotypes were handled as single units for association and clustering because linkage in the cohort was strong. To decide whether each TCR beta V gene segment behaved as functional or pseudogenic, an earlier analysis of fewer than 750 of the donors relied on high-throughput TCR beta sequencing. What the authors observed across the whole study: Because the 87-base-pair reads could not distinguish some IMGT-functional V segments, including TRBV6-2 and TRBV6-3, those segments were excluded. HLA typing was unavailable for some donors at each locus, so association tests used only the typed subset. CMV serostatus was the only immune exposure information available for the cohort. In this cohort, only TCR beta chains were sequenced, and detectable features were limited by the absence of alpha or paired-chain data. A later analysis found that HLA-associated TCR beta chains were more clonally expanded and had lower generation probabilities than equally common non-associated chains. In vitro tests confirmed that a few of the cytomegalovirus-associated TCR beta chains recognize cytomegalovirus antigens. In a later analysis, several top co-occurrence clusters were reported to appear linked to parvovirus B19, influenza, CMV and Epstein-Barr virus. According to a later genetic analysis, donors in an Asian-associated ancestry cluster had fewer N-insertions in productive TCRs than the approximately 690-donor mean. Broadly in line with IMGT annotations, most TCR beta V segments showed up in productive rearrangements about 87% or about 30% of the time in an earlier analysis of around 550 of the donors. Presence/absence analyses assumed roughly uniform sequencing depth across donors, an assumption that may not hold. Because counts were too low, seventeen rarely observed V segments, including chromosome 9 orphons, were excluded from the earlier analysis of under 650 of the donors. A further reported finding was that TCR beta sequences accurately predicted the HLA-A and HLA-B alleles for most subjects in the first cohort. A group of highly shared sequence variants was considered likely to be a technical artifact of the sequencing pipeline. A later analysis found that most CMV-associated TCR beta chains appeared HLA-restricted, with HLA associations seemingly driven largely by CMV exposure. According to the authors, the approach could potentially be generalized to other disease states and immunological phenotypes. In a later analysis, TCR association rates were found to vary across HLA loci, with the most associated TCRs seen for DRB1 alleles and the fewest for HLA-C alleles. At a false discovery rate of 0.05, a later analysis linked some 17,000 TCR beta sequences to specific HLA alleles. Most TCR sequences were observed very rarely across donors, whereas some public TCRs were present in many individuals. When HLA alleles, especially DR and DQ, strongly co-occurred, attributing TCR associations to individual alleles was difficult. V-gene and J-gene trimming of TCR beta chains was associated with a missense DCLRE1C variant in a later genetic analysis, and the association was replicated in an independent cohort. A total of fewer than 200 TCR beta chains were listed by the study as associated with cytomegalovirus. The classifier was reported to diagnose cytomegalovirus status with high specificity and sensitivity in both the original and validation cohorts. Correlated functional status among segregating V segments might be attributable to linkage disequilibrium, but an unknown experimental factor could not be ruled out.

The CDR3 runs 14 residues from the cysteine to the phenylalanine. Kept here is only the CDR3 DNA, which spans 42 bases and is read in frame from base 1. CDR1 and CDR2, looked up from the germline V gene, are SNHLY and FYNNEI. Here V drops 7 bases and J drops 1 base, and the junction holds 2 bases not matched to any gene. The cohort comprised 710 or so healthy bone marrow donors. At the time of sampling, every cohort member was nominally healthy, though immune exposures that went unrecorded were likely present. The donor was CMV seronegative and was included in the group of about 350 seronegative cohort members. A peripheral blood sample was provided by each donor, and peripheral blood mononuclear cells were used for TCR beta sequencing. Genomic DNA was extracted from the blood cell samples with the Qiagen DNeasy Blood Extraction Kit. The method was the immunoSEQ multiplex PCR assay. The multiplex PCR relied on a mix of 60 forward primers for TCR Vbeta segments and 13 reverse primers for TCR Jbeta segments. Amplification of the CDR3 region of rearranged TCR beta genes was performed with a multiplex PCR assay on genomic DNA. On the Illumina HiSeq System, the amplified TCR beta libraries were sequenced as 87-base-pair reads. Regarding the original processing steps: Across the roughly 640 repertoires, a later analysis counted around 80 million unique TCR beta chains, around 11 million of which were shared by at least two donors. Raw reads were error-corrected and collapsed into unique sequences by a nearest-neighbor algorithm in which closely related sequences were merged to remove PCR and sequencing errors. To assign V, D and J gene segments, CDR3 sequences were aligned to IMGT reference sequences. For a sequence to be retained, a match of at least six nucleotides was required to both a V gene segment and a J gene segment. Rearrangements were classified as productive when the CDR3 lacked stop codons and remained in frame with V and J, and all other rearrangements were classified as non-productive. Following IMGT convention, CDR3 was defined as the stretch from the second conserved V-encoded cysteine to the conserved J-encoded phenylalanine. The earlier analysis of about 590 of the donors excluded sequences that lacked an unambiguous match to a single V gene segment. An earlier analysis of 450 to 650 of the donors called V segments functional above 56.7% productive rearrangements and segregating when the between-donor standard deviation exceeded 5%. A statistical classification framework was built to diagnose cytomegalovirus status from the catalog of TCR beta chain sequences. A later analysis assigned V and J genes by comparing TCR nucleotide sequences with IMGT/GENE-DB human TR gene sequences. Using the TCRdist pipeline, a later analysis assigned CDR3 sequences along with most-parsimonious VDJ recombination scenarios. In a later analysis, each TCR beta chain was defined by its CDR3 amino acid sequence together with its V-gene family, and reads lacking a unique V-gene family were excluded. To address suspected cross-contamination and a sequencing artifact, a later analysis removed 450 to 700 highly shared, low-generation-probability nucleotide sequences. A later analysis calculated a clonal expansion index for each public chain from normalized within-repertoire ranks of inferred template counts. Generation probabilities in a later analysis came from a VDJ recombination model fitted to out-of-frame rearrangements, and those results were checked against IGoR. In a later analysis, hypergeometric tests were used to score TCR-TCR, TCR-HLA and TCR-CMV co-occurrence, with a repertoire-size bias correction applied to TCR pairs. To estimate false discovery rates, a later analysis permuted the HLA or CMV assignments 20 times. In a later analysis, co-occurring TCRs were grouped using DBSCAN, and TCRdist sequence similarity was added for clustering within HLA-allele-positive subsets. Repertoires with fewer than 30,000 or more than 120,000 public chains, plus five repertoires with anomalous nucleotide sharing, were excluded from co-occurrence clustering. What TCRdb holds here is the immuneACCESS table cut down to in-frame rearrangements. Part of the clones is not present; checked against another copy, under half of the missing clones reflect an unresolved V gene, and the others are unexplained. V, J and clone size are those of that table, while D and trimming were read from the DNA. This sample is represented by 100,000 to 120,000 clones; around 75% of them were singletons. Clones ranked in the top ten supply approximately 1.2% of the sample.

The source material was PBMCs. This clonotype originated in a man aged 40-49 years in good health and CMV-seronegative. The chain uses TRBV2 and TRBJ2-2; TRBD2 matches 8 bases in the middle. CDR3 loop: CASKTSVNTGELFF. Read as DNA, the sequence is TGTGCCAGCAAGACTAGCGTGAACACCGGGGAGCTGTTTTTT.